This TCR beta chain was identified during a study of T cell responses to AZD1222 COVID-19 vaccine. This clone was detected a few times. V was clipped by 2 bases and J by 2 bases, with 9 bases between them. CDR3 length: 14 residues. Germline-derived CDR1 and CDR2 are MGHRA and YSYEKL. The data were produced by immunoSEQ multiplex PCR, yet TCRdb's version contains in-frame clones alone and is incomplete. The table has roughly 150,000 clones, about nine tenths seen once. The source is an adult who had recovered from COVID-19. The source material was peripheral blood, sampled after recovery from COVID-19. The V gene is TRBV4-1, the J gene TRBJ1-2; perhaps TRBD1 as D (6 bases). The CDR3: CASSQRTVNYGYTF. DNA of the CDR3: TGCGCCAGCAGCCAACGGACAGTAAACTATGGCTACACCTTC.